These 24 T cell receptor beta chains were sequenced from one sample in a study of response to subunit inactivated influenza vaccine. TCRdb reanalysed the RT-PCR reads using MiXCR and keeps one entry per CDR3 protein. This table holds around 650,000 distinct CDR3 sequences, 15% to 18% found once. This material consisted of PBMCs from blood, taken roughly 12 days after vaccination. Source of these receptors: a man between 45 and 60 years old who received an inactivated influenza vaccine.

This clonotype has a count of ten or more. This chain joins TRBV25-1 and TRBJ2-1; perhaps TRBD2 as D (5 bases). This CDR3 spans 16 amino acids. From germline, CDR1 is MGHDK and CDR2 SYGVNS. V lost 3 bases, J lost 8 bases, and 20 bases lay in between. The CDR3 sequence is CASSDPRLSPPYEQFF. The DNA for the CDR3 is TGTGCCAGCAGTGATCCTCGACTATCGCCCCCGTATGAGCAGTTCTTC.

In this sample, this clonotype turned up a few times. V is TRBV5-1 and J is TRBJ2-1, with TRBD1 matching 7 bases. Per the germline V gene, CDR1 is SGHRS and CDR2 is YFSETQ. The junction had 4 bases not matched to a gene; V was cut back by 3 bases and J by 4 bases. CDR3 length: 14 amino acids. CDR3 sequence reads: CASSSGQSYNEQFF. The DNA of the CDR3 is TGCGCCAGCAGCTCGGGACAGAGTTACAATGAGCAGTTCTTC.

This clonotype was seen more than once but under ten times. The CDR3 DNA reads as TGTGCCAGCAGCAGTACAGGACCCCGAGCCCAGTACTTC. This sequence encodes CASSSTGPRAQYF. The gene calls are TRBV5-6 and TRBJ2-5, with a tentative D call TRBD1 (5 bases). Trimming shortened V by 4 bases and J by 9 bases, and 16 bases separated the two germline ends. This CDR3 has 13 amino acids. In germline, CDR1 is SGHDT, CDR2 YYEEEE.

The chain is built from TRBV5-1 and TRBJ1-4; D not certain. Trimming took 1 base from V and 7 from J, leaving 14 bases between them. CDR1 is SGHRS, CDR2 YFSETQ, per germline. This CDR3 contains 15 residues. Here the CDR3 DNA reads TGCGCCAGCAGCTTGTCCGGCGGCCCCGGTGAAAAACTGTTTTTT. This gives the protein CASSLSGGPGEKLFF.

This clonotype was seen more than once but under ten times. The CDR3 DNA reads TGTGCCAGCAGCTCCGGGCCCCTTTCAGACAATGAGCAGTTCTTC. Protein sequence: CASSSGPLSDNEQFF. J is TRBJ2-1 and V is TRBV7-9; D uncertain. Trimming took 4 bases from V and 5 from J, leaving 15 bases between them. Germline-derived CDR1 and CDR2 are SEHNR and FQNEAQ (reference sequence). There are 15 residues in the CDR3.

The chain couples TRBV5-1 to TRBJ2-7, with TRBD1 matching over 9 bases. Germline V CDR1 and CDR2: SGHRS, YFSETQ. Trimming cost V 4 bases and J 7 bases; bases outside gene matches: 9. The CDR3 is 14 amino acids. CDR3: CASSNPQGAKEQYF. The CDR3 DNA sequence: TGCGCCAGCAGCAACCCACAGGGGGCGAAGGAGCAGTACTTC.

The V call is TRBV5-5, the J call TRBJ2-7; D call uncertain. This CDR3 region has 15 residues. CDR1 is SGHKS and CDR2 is YYEKEE in the germline V gene (reference sequence). V gave up 4 bases and J gave up 4 bases, with 18 bases separating them. CDR3 residues: CASSASLEIAYEQYF. In DNA, the CDR3 is TGTGCCAGCAGCGCCTCCTTGGAGATAGCTTACGAGCAGTACTTC.

The gene calls are TRBV5-1 and TRBJ2-7; D might be TRBD1 (6 bases). The CDR3 is 16 amino acids. V was shortened by 5 bases and J by 6 bases, with 24 bases between the two germline ends. In germline, CDR1 is SGHRS, CDR2 YFSETQ. The CDR3, as DNA: TGCGCCAGCAGTCTTCTTGTTACAGGGAACTTGGGCGAGCAGTACTTC. The encoded protein is CASSLLVTGNLGEQYF.

In its sample, this clonotype was seen many times. The chain employs TRBV5-1 and TRBJ2-1; 7 bases align to TRBD1. CDR3 size: 15 residues. J was trimmed by 5 bases and V by 2 bases; bases with no gene match: 7. The V gene's germline CDR1 is SGHRS and CDR2 YFSETQ. The CDR3 protein is CASSFDRVGNNEQFF. The CDR3 DNA reads TGCGCCAGCAGCTTTGACAGGGTTGGGAACAATGAGCAGTTCTTC.

This clonotype was picked up many times. The chain combines TRBV6-5 with TRBJ2-7; 12 nucleotides align to TRBD2. Germline trimming cut 2 bases from V and 5 bases from J; bases unmatched to any gene: 16. Per germline, CDR1 MNHEY and CDR2 SVGAGI. The CDR3 spans 19 residues. CDR3 loop: CASSYVRGLAGLAHHEQYF. CDR3 coding DNA: TGTGCCAGCAGTTACGTACGCGGACTAGCGGGACTAGCCCATCACGAGCAGTACTTC.

A few counts support this clonotype. The rearrangement links TRBV20-1 to TRBJ2-3; TRBD2 aligns across 11 bases. The CDR3 is 16 residues long. CDR1 is DFQATT, CDR2 SNEGSKA, per germline (reference sequence). Losses at the gene ends were 6 bases for V and 1 base for J; bases not matched to a gene: 9. This CDR3 is CSATALLAGGTDTQYF. The CDR3, as DNA: TGCAGTGCCACCGCCCTACTAGCGGGGGGCACAGATACGCAGTATTTT.

This sequence joins TRBV2 and TRBJ2-3; D not certain. Looked up from germline, CDR1 is SNHLY and CDR2 is FYNNEI. The CDR3 covers 12 residues. V lost 6 bases to trimming and J lost 4 bases, with 8 bases between them. In nucleotides, the CDR3 is TGTGCCAGCAGCGCGGTAGCAGATACGCAGTATTTT. Amino acid sequence: CASSAVADTQYF.

This clonotype was recorded a few times. The chain links TRBV7-8 to TRBJ1-2; 8 positions agree with TRBD1. CDR3 size: 16 residues. Looked up from germline, CDR1 is SGHVS and CDR2 is FQNEAQ. V was clipped by 5 bases and J by 1 base; unmatched bases: 9. The CDR3 loop is CASSLPGQGSNYGYTF. For the CDR3, the DNA is TGTGCCAGCAGCCTACCCGGACAGGGAAGTAACTATGGCTACACCTTC.

This clonotype has only a few counts. The chain has TRBV30 and TRBJ2-7; D possibly corresponds to TRBD2 (5 bases). In germline, CDR1 is GTSNPN, CDR2 SVGIG (reference sequence). This CDR3 is 12 amino acids long. V lost 1 base, J lost 2 bases, and 6 bases lay in between. This CDR3 is CAWSGEPYEQYF. CDR3 sequence (DNA): TGTGCCTGGAGTGGGGAGCCCTACGAGCAGTACTTC.

The sample holds a few counts of this clonotype. The chain employs TRBV7-2 and TRBJ2-3; no definite D call. CDR1 SGHTA and CDR2 FQGNSA come from the germline V gene. Trimming took 3 bases from V and 2 from J, leaving 6 bases between them. There are 13 residues in the CDR3. The CDR3 protein is CASSLVYTDTQYF. DNA of the CDR3: TGTGCCAGCAGCTTGGTATACACAGATACGCAGTATTTT. Combining the CDR3 with reference TRBV7-2 and TRBJ2-3 gives the whole variable domain GAGVSQSPSNKVTEKGKDVELRCDPISGHTALYWYRQSLGQGLEFLIYFQGNSAPDKSGLPSDRFSAERTGGSVSTLTIQRTQQEDSAVYLCASSLVYTDTQYFGPGTRLTVL.

The table lists this clonotype with many counts. This chain uses TRBV5-1 with TRBJ1-4, with TRBD1 as a possible D gene (6 bases). Germline CDR1 SGHRS, CDR2 YFSETQ. This CDR3 comprises 14 residues. V lost 4 bases and J lost 4, with 11 bases in between. CDR3 DNA: TGCGCCAGCAGCGCGGACAGTAATAATGAAAAACTGTTTTTT. This sequence encodes CASSADSNNEKLFF.

This chain joins TRBV7-2 and TRBJ2-1; 7 bases align to TRBD2. Germline V gives CDR1 SGHTA, CDR2 FQGNSA. This CDR3 region has 16 residues. V gave up 1 base and J gave up 3 bases; unmatched junction bases: 6. CDR3 region: CASSLEAGSGYNEQFF. DNA for the CDR3: TGTGCCAGCAGCTTAGAAGCGGGGAGTGGCTACAATGAGCAGTTCTTC.

This clonotype was found a few times. V usage is TRBV15 and J usage is TRBJ2-7, with D possibly being TRBD1 (5 bases). V dropped 6 bases and J dropped 4 bases, with 10 bases sitting between them. Germline assignment: CDR1 LNHNV and CDR2 YYDKDF (reference sequence). The CDR3 extends over 12 amino acids. In DNA, the CDR3 is TGTGCCACCAGAGACAGCCTATACGAGCAGTACTTC. Its translation: CATRDSLYEQYF.

This chain connects TRBV11-3 to TRBJ1-1; a possible D gene is TRBD1 (5 bases). Germline V lookup: CDR1 SGHNT, CDR2 YENEEA. The V end was cut by 5 bases, the J end by 2 bases, with 12 bases between. CDR3 length equals 14 residues. The DNA for the CDR3 is TGTGCCAGCAGCATGGGACCGTCAAACACTGAAGCTTTCTTT. Translation gives CASSMGPSNTEAFF.

This clonotype was counted between two and nine times. The chain joins TRBV5-1 to TRBJ2-5, with a weak D call TRBD1 (5 bases). Trimming removed 0 bases from V and 5 bases from J, with 14 bases in between. Germline V CDR1 and CDR2: SGHRS, YFSETQ. The CDR3 totals 15 residues. The CDR3 here is CASSLEAQGYETQYF. CDR3 bases: TGCGCCAGCAGCTTGGAGGCTCAGGGCTATGAGACCCAGTACTTC.

The rearrangement joins TRBV5-1 to TRBJ2-5; 7 nucleotides match TRBD1. The CDR3 runs 12 residues. V trimming: 5 bases; J trimming: 4 bases; junction bases outside the gene matches: 2. Germline V gene lookup returns CDR1 SGHRS and CDR2 YFSETQ. CDR3 nucleotide sequence: TGCGCCAGCAGGACAGGGATAGAGACCCAGTACTTC. The encoded protein is CASRTGIETQYF.

This clonotype was observed a handful of times. The rearrangement links TRBV5-1 to TRBJ1-1; maybe TRBD1 (6 bases). V lost 0 bases, J lost 1 base, and 10 bases lay in between. There are 15 residues in the CDR3. Germline loops: CDR1 SGHRS, CDR2 YFSETQ. Written as DNA, the CDR3 is TGCGCCAGCAGCTTGGAAGACAGGAGGAACACTGAAGCTTTCTTT. Protein sequence: CASSLEDRRNTEAFF.

The chain links TRBV4-3 to TRBJ2-3, with 8 bases lining up with TRBD1. CDR1 is LGHNA and CDR2 is YSLEER in the germline V gene. Germline trimming cut 4 bases from V and 8 bases from J; bases unmatched to any gene: 11. The CDR3 is 15 residues long. In nucleotides, the CDR3 is TGCGCCAGCAGCCGATCGGACAGGGCGCGTGTTACGCAGTATTTT. It yields the protein CASSRSDRARVTQYF.

This clonotype has at least ten counts. The chain links TRBV5-1 to TRBJ2-7; TRBD2 is a possible D gene (6 bases). The length of the CDR3 is 13 residues. Trimming shortened V by 2 bases and J by 3 bases, and 9 bases separated the two germline ends. Germline lookup yields CDR1 SGHRS and CDR2 YFSETQ. The CDR3 bases are TGCGCCAGCAGCTTAGGGGACTTCTACGAGCAGTACTTC. It yields the protein CASSLGDFYEQYF.